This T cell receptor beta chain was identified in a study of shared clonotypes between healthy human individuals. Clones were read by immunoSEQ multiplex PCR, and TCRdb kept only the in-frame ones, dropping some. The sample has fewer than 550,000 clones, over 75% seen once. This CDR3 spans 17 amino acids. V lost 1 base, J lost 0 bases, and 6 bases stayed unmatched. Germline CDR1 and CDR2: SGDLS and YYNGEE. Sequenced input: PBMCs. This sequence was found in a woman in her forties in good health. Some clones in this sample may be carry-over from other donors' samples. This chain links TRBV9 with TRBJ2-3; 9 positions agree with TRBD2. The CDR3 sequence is CASSVTILAGSTDTQYF. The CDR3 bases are TGTGCCAGCAGCGTAACCATCCTAGCGGGGAGCACAGATACGCAGTATTTT.